The source of this TCR beta chain is a study of blood T cell repertoires in COVID-19. Overall study: Acute-phase and convalescent COVID-19 samples originated in the United States, Italy and Spain.

Source study methods: Researchers report that nucleated cell counts were estimated from reference gene primer amplification. Here immunoSEQ multiplex PCR was the method, and the copy in TCRdb shows in-frame clones only, minus some. The DNA gave D and trimming, while V, J and clone size come from that table. Among a few hundred thousand clones listed, approximately 82% were seen once. CDR1 and CDR2 from the germline V gene are ENHRY and SYGVKD. CDR3 length: 15 amino acids. V was shortened by 2 bases and J by 0 bases, with 5 bases between the two germline ends. Sequencing was done on a sample of peripheral blood. This chain connects TRBV10-3 to TRBJ2-6; D remains unclear. This receptor was taken from a man in his forties who had recovered from COVID-19. CDR3 nucleotide sequence: TGTGCCATCAGTGAGGCGAACTCTGGGGCCAACGTCCTGACTTTC. This sequence encodes CAISEANSGANVLTF.